This is a list of T cell receptor beta chains from one sample in a study of PD-L1 blockade in urothelial cancer. Using immunoSEQ multiplex PCR, the repertoire was profiled, and TCRdb retains in-frame clones only, with some absent. Seen here are tens of thousands of clones, 91% observed once, and the top ten hold about 7.3%. This specimen consisted of PBMCs, obtained around atezolizumab (anti-PD-L1) treatment. Every receptor here comes from a man aged 70-80 years with urothelial cancer. CDR3s include the opening cysteine and the closing phenylalanine or tryptophan. The order of the fields is V gene, clone size, J gene, D gene, CDR3 protein, CDR3 DNA. A D gene is named only where the DNA matches it firmly. Clone sizes are given selectively: once, few, many, or a class where the clone is expanded.

TRBV28	-	TRBJ2-7	-	CASWQRNGEQYF	TGTGCCAGCTGGCAGAGGAATGGCGAGCAGTACTTC
TRBV5-1	-	TRBJ2-4	-	CASSFRKNIQYF	TGCGCCAGCAGCTTCAGGAAAAACATTCAGTACTTC
TRBV30	-	TRBJ1-1	-	CAWAGQQVGEAFF	TGTGCCTGGGCCGGACAGCAGGTGGGGGAAGCTTTCTTT
TRBV27	-	TRBJ2-5	-	CASKSLGRTETQYF	TGTGCCAGCAAATCGTTGGGGCGAACAGAGACCCAGTACTTC
TRBV6-5	-	TRBJ1-5	-	CASRVDRRQPQHF	TGTGCCAGCAGGGTTGACAGGCGTCAGCCCCAGCATTTT
TRBV18	-	TRBJ1-2	TRBD1	CASSPYRDRGAGYYGYTF	TGTGCCAGCTCACCATACCGGGACAGGGGTGCGGGTTACTATGGCTACACCTTC
TRBV7-8	-	TRBJ1-5	TRBD1	CASSSSLGQGDVQPQHF	TGTGCCAGCAGCTCCTCTTTGGGACAGGGGGATGTACAGCCCCAGCATTTT
TRBV2	few	TRBJ2-3	-	CASSLRQASDTQYF	TGTGCCAGCAGCCTTAGACAGGCGTCAGATACGCAGTATTTT
TRBV11-2	-	TRBJ1-1	-	CASSLGRGVGAFF	TGTGCCAGCAGCTTAGGTCGGGGGGTTGGAGCTTTCTTT
TRBV7-9	-	TRBJ2-7	-	CASSLGRLLSDEQYF	TGTGCCAGCAGCTTAGGTCGACTATTGAGCGACGAGCAGTACTTC
TRBV5-1	-	TRBJ1-5	TRBD1	CASSGGQGQPQHF	TGCGCCAGCAGCGGAGGACAGGGTCAGCCCCAGCATTTT
TRBV28	-	TRBJ1-5	TRBD1	CASSTQGMGNQPQHF	TGTGCCAGCAGTACACAGGGGATGGGCAATCAGCCCCAGCATTTT
TRBV19	-	TRBJ1-4	-	CASTTATNEKLFF	TGTGCCAGTACGACAGCAACTAATGAAAAACTGTTTTTT
TRBV5-6	-	TRBJ1-5	TRBD1	CASSLGPGGQPQHF	TGTGCCAGCAGCTTGGGGCCAGGGGGACAGCCCCAGCATTTT
TRBV6-6	-	TRBJ2-2	-	CASSYSSSGGGGELFF	TGTGCCAGCAGTTACTCGAGCTCAGGGGGAGGCGGGGAGCTGTTTTTT
TRBV14	-	TRBJ2-1	TRBD2	CASSQPPGLAGSFYNEQFF	TGTGCCAGCAGCCAACCACCGGGACTAGCGGGATCCTTCTACAATGAGCAGTTCTTC
TRBV7-2	-	TRBJ2-2	-	CASSFGTGELFF	TGTGCCAGCAGCTTTGGGACTGGGGAGCTGTTTTTT
TRBV6-4	once	TRBJ2-1	-	CASSVSVLNNEQFF	TGTGCCAGCAGTGTCTCCGTACTAAACAATGAGCAGTTCTTC
TRBV11-2	-	TRBJ2-2	TRBD2	CASSPGLAGGPTGELFF	TGTGCCAGCAGCCCGGGACTAGCGGGAGGGCCGACCGGGGAGCTGTTTTTT
TRBV15	-	TRBJ2-5	-	CATSRDTGTQYF	TGTGCCACCAGCAGAGACACGGGAACCCAGTACTTC